This is a list of T cell receptor beta chains from one sample in a study of human T cells and chemical hapten exposure. TCRdb analysed the RACE reads with MiXCR anew, one entry per CDR3 protein. This table holds approximately 100,000 distinct CDR3 sequences, about 8.9% found once. The material was whole blood, obtained in connection with sensitization to the hapten diphenylcyclopropenone (DPC). These receptors all come from a woman aged 40-49 years with alopecia areata. Some clones in this sample may be carry-over from other donors' samples. Each CDR3 is given with its conserved first and last residue.

v_gene,j_gene,CDR3aa
TRBV29-1,TRBJ1-4,CSAPGQDHEKLFF
TRBV5-5,TRBJ1-4,CASSWPGPVREKLFF
TRBV6-2/TRBV6-3,TRBJ2-7,CASRGQGIYEQYF
TRBV10-3,TRBJ1-1,CAISGTGLGTEAFF
TRBV9,TRBJ2-7,CASSVATGAEEQYF
TRBV10-3,TRBJ2-1,CAIRGQGAFNEQFF
TRBV7-6,TRBJ2-3,CASSLGRSDTQYF
TRBV5-1,TRBJ2-1,CASSLAGQPYNEQFF
TRBV9,TRBJ2-7,CASSAGNYEQYF
TRBV6-2/TRBV6-3,TRBJ2-5,CASRLDRVQETQYF
TRBV7-6,TRBJ2-3,CASSLGGIYTDTQYF
TRBV12-3/TRBV12-4,TRBJ2-7,CASSNGGRTPIQQYF
TRBV20-1,TRBJ2-7,CSAADRTYYEQYF
TRBV9,TRBJ2-1,CASSVGGSYNEQFF
TRBV4-2,TRBJ2-5,CASSQETGGVETQYF
TRBV7-9,TRBJ2-3,CATPGGPSTDTQYF